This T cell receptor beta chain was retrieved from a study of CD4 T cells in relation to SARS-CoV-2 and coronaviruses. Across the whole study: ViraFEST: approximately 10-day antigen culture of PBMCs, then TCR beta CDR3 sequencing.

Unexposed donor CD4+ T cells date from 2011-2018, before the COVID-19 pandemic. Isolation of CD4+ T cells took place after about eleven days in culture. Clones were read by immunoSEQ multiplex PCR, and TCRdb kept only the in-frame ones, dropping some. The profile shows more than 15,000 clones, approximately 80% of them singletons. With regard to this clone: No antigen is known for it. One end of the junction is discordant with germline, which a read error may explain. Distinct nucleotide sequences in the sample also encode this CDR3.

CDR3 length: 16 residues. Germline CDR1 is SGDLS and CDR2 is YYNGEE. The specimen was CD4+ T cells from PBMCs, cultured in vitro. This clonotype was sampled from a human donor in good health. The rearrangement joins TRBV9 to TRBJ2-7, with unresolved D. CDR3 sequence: CASSVGLGADSYEQYF. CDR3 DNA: TGTGCTAGCAGCGTGGGGTTGGGTGCCGACTCCTACGAGCAGTACTTC.